A selection of T cell receptor beta chains follows, all from one sample in a study of T cell repertoires in cytomegalovirus infection. MiXCR was run by TCRdb on the reads, yielding one entry per CDR3 protein. The repertoire holds over 95,000 distinct CDR3 sequences, with 30% as singletons. These receptors have no known antigen. The source material was CD8+ T cells from cultured PBMCs, sampled from culture after CMV antigen stimulation. Receptors originate from a human donor in good health (CMV status not recorded). Some clones in this sample may be carry-over from other donors' samples. CDR3s include the opening cysteine and the closing phenylalanine or tryptophan. A D gene is named only where the DNA matches it firmly.

TRBJ2-1	TRBV4-1	NA	CASSQRTGLYNELFF
TRBJ2-1	TRBV7-6	TRBD2	CASSSAGLAGGWYNEQFF
TRBJ2-2	TRBV20-1	TRBD2	CSARDHTSGGTNTGELFF
TRBJ2-1	TRBV7-8	NA	CASSASPGIHNEQFF
TRBJ1-2	TRBV6-2/TRBV6-3	TRBD1	CASIPGTGVGYTF
TRBJ2-3	TRBV7-8	NA	CASSLKGTDTQYF
TRBJ2-5	TRBV7-9	NA	CASSFLEETQYF
TRBJ1-1	TRBV6-5	TRBD1	CASSYSAGGELEAFF
TRBJ1-1	TRBV6-5	NA	CASSYSLSGNTEAFF
TRBJ1-1	TRBV12-3/TRBV12-4	NA	CASSFSGMNTEAFF
TRBJ1-2	TRBV28	TRBD1	CASSLAGTGSNYGYTF